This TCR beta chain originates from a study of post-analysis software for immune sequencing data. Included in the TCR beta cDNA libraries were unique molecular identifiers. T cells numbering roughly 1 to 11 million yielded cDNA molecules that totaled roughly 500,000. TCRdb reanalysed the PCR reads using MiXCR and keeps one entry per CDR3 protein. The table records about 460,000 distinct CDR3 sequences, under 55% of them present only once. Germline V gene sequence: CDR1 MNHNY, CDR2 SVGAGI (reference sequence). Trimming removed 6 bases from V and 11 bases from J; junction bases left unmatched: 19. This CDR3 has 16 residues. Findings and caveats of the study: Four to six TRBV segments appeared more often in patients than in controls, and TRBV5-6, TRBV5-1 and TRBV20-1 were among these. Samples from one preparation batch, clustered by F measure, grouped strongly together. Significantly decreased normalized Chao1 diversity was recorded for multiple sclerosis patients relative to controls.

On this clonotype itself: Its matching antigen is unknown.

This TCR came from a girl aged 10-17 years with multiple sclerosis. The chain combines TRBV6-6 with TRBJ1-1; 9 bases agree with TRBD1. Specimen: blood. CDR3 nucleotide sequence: TGTGCCAGCAGCCTGATTCCGGGACAGGGAGGGGTTGAGGCTTTCTTT. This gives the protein CASSLIPGQGGVEAFF.